This is a list of T cell receptor beta chains from one sample in a study of blood T cell repertoires in COVID-19. The protocol was immunoSEQ multiplex PCR, while the TCRdb copy is restricted to in-frame clones and leaves out a portion. Of about 94,000 clones detected, 75% to 85% appear once; the ten largest clones hold roughly a fifth. The specimen was peripheral blood. These receptors were taken from a woman of 80 years or more with acute or convalescent COVID-19. The CDR3 runs from the conserved cysteine through the conserved F or W. A D gene is named only where the DNA matches it firmly. Not all rows give a size; the values are once, few, many and, for expanded clones, a class.

D | size | J | V | CDR3 | DNA
. | . | TRBJ2-7 | TRBV2 | CASSDVSAYEQYF | TGTGCCAGCAGTGATGTGAGCGCCTACGAGCAGTACTTC
. | . | TRBJ1-6 | TRBV19 | CASSIGGSSYNSPLHF | TGTGCCAGTAGTATAGGAGGGAGCTCCTATAATTCACCCCTCCACTTT
TRBD1 | few | TRBJ1-1 | TRBV6-2/TRBV6-3 | CASSRQGRTEAFF | TGTGCCAGCAGTCGACAGGGTAGGACTGAAGCTTTCTTT
. | . | TRBJ2-5 | TRBV2 | CASSPGWETQYF | TGTGCCAGCAGTCCAGGGTGGGAGACCCAGTACTTC
. | . | TRBJ1-5 | TRBV6-2/TRBV6-3 | CASSYISFYQPQHF | TGTGCCAGCAGTTACATCTCCTTTTATCAGCCCCAGCATTTT
TRBD1 | . | TRBJ2-7 | TRBV19 | CASSTDRGYEQYF | TGTGCCAGTAGTACGGACAGGGGCTACGAGCAGTACTTC
. | . | TRBJ2-1 | TRBV4-2 | CASSPRRGSYNEQFF | TGTGCCAGCAGCCCCCGACGGGGAAGCTACAATGAGCAGTTCTTC
TRBD1 | . | TRBJ1-5 | TRBV2 | CASSGQGWAQPQHF | TGTGCCAGCAGTGGACAGGGTTGGGCTCAGCCCCAGCATTTT
. | . | TRBJ2-7 | TRBV29-1 | CSVLTGGDYEQYF | TGCAGCGTTTTAACAGGGGGGGACTACGAGCAGTACTTC
. | few | TRBJ1-2 | TRBV5-5 | CASSLEGGYGYTF | TGTGCCAGCAGCTTGGAGGGAGGCTATGGCTACACCTTC
TRBD1 | . | TRBJ2-2 | TRBV27 | CASSYRGPGELFF | TGTGCCAGCAGTTACAGGGGGCCCGGGGAGCTGTTTTTT
. | . | TRBJ1-4 | TRBV2 | CASSGSQQEKLFF | TGTGCCAGCAGTGGGAGCCAGCAAGAAAAACTGTTTTTT
. | . | TRBJ1-2 | TRBV30 | CAWSVQGIHGYTF | TGTGCCTGGAGTGTACAGGGAATTCATGGCTACACCTTC
TRBD2 | . | TRBJ2-1 | TRBV30 | CAWSTSGIEQFF | TGTGCCTGGAGTACTAGCGGCATTGAGCAGTTCTTC
. | . | TRBJ2-4 | TRBV3-1/TRBV3-2 | CASSQGQGNGNIQYF | TGTGCCAGCAGCCAAGGCCAGGGTAACGGAAACATTCAGTACTTC
. | . | TRBJ1-1 | TRBV30 | CAWSVVVNTEAFF | TGTGCCTGGAGTGTTGTCGTGAACACTGAAGCTTTCTTT
. | . | TRBJ1-2 | TRBV15 | CATSGGEYGYTF | TGTGCCACCAGCGGAGGGGAGTATGGCTACACCTTC
. | few | TRBJ1-5 | TRBV2 | CASSLDTHQPQHF | TGTGCCAGCAGCCTTGACACCCATCAGCCCCAGCATTTT
. | . | TRBJ2-5 | TRBV9 | CASSVRIEETQYF | TGTGCCAGCAGCGTGAGGATAGAAGAGACCCAGTACTTC
. | . | TRBJ1-5 | TRBV7-9 | CASSPATGRGNQPQHF | TGTGCCAGCAGCCCCGCTACAGGGAGGGGCAATCAGCCCCAGCATTTT
. | . | TRBJ2-7 | TRBV5-6 | CASSLQRALIYEQYF | TGTGCCAGCAGCCTTCAGCGGGCCCTAATATACGAGCAGTACTTC
TRBD1 | . | TRBJ1-2 | TRBV7-3 | CASRSGTANYGYTF | TGTGCCAGCAGGTCCGGGACAGCGAACTATGGCTACACCTTC
TRBD1 | . | TRBJ2-5 | TRBV4-2 | CASSRQGLQETQYF | TGTGCCAGCAGCCGACAGGGGCTCCAAGAGACCCAGTACTTC
. | . | TRBJ1-6 | TRBV15 | CATSDSRYSPLHF | TGTGCCACCAGCGACAGTCGATATTCACCCCTCCACTTT
TRBD2 | . | TRBJ2-3 | TRBV7-3 | CASSFSGTISTDTQYF | TGTGCCAGCAGTTTCTCCGGGACTATTTCCACAGATACGCAGTATTTT
. | . | TRBJ1-4 | TRBV5-4 | CASSYRGIRGTNEKLFF | TGTGCCAGCAGCTATAGAGGAATCCGAGGAACTAATGAAAAACTGTTTTTT
. | . | TRBJ2-3 | TRBV29-1 | CSVAVGAKGDTQYF | TGCAGCGTTGCGGTGGGGGCAAAGGGAGATACGCAGTATTTT
TRBD1 | once | TRBJ1-2 | TRBV18 | CASSPDRVDYGYTF | TGTGCCAGCTCACCGGACAGGGTGGACTATGGCTACACCTTC